The T cell receptor beta chain described here comes from a study of shared clonotypes between healthy human individuals. Study context: Plates per donor: three CD4 naive, three CD4 memory, two CD8 naive, one CD8 memory.

Regarding the study as a whole: In this cohort, only blood was sampled, and tissue repertoires likely differ.

Investigators spread the genomic DNA of each subset evenly over several immunoSEQ plates. In the study's own analysis: ImmunoSEQ yielded junction-only sequences lacking quality scores, so filtering differed. Generated by immunoSEQ multiplex PCR, the TCRdb table keeps only in-frame clones and is missing some. V and J calls and clone size are those listed in that table; D and trimming were worked out from the DNA. Of some 680,000 clones listed, around four fifths were seen once; the top ten hold around 2%. Turning to this clone: Antigen: not known.

The clonotype was recovered from a woman younger than 45 in good health. Sequencing was performed on memory CD4+ T cells sorted from blood. Subset defined: CD45RA-negative fraction.

The CDR3 nucleotides read TGTGCCAGCACGGGACATTCTACCCCCAACACTGAAGCTTTCTTT. Amino acid sequence: CASTGHSTPNTEAFF. The rearrangement links TRBV28 to TRBJ1-1, with a possible D match to TRBD1 (6 bases). V lost 7 bases and J 2 bases, leaving 17 bases between the germline ends. The CDR3 loop spans 15 amino acids. Per the germline V gene, CDR1 is MDHEN and CDR2 is SYDVKM.